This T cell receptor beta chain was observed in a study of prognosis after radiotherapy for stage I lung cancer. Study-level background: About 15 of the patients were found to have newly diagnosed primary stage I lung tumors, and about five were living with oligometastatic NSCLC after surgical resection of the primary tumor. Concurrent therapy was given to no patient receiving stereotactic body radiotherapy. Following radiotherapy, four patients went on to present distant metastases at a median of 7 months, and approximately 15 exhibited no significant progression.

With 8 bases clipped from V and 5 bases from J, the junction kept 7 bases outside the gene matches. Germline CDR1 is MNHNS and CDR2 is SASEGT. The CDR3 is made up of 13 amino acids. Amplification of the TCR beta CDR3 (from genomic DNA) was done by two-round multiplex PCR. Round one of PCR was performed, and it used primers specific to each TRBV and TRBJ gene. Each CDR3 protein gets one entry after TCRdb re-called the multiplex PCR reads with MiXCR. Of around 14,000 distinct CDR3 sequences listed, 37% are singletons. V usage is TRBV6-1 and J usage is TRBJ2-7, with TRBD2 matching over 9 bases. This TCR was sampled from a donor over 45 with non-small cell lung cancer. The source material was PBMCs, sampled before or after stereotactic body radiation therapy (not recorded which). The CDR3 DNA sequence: TGTGCCAGCTCTGTGGCTAGCGGGAACGAGCAGTACTTC. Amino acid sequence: CASSVASGNEQYF.